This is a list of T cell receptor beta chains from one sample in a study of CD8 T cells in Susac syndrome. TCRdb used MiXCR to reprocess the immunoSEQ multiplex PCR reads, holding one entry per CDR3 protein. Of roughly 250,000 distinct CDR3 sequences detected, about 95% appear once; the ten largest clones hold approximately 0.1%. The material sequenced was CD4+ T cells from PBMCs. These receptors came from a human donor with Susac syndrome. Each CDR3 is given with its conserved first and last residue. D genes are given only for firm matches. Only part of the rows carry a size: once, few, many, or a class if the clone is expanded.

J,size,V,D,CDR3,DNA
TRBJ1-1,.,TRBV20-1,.,CSAPSGGRGTEAFF,TGCAGTGCCCCATCGGGGGGGCGCGGGACTGAAGCTTTCTTT
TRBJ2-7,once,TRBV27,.,CASSWGGTYEQYF,TGTGCCAGCAGTTGGGGCGGCACCTACGAGCAGTACTTC
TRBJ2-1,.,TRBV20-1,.,CSAREQSTMRQFF,TGCAGTGCTAGAGAACAGAGCACAATGAGGCAGTTCTTC
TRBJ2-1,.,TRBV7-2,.,CASSLQAGPYNEQFF,TGTGCCAGCAGCTTACAGGCGGGACCCTACAATGAGCAGTTCTTC
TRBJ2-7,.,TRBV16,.,CASSQRAYEQYF,TGTGCCAGCAGCCAGCGAGCCTACGAGCAGTACTTC
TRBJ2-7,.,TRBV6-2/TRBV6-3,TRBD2,CASSYSASGIYEQYF,TGTGCCAGCAGTTACTCGGCTAGCGGGATCTACGAGCAGTACTTC
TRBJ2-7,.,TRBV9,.,CASSVGQGSHEQYF,TGTGCCAGCAGCGTGGGGCAGGGGTCCCACGAGCAGTACTTC
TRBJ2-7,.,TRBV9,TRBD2,CASSVGETSGNYEQYF,TGTGCCAGCAGCGTAGGGGAGACTAGCGGTAACTACGAGCAGTACTTC
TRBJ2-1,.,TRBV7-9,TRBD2,CASSLAELYNEQFF,TGTGCCAGCAGCCTAGCGGAGCTATACAATGAGCAGTTCTTC
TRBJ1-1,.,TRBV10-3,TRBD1,CAISDVTGEAFF,TGTGCCATCAGTGACGTGACAGGGGAAGCTTTCTTT
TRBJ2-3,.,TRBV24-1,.,CAINAGSYTDTQYF,TGTGCCATCAACGCCGGATCCTACACAGATACGCAGTATTTT
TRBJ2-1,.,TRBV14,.,CASSQDWHEQFF,TGTGCCAGCAGCCAAGATTGGCATGAGCAGTTCTTC
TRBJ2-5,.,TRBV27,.,CASSLRGETQYF,TGTGCCAGCAGTTTACGGGGAGAGACCCAGTACTTC
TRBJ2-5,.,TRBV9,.,CASRPENQETQYF,TGTGCCAGCAGACCAGAGAACCAAGAGACCCAGTACTTC
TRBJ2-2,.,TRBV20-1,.,CSAERLANTGELFF,TGCAGTGCTGAGCGCCTGGCCAACACCGGGGAGCTGTTTTTT
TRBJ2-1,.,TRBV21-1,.,CASSKLGMGHGNEQFF,TGTGCCAGCAGCAAACTGGGGATGGGACATGGCAATGAGCAGTTCTTC
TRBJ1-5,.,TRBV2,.,CASSDRWGGNQPQHF,TGTGCCAGCAGTGATCGTTGGGGTGGTAATCAGCCCCAGCATTTT
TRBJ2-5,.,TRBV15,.,CATSSRVRETQYF,TGTGCCACCAGCAGCAGGGTTCGGGAGACCCAGTACTTC
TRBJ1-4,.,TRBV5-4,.,CASSPGQLRTNEKLFF,TGTGCCAGCAGCCCCGGACAGTTACGGACTAATGAAAAACTGTTTTTT
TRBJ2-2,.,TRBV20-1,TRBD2,CSARILELAGFGTGELFF,TGCAGTGCTAGAATCTTGGAACTAGCGGGATTCGGTACCGGGGAGCTGTTTTTT
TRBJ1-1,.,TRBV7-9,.,CASSRQGTLNTEAFF,TGTGCCAGCAGCCGGCAGGGCACATTGAACACTGAAGCTTTCTTT
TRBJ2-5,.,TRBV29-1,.,CSVEDWAGTQYF,TGCAGCGTTGAAGATTGGGCGGGGACCCAGTACTTC
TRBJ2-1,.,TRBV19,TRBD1,CATHRGSSYNEQFF,TGTGCCACCCACAGGGGTAGCTCCTACAATGAGCAGTTCTTC